The 11 T cell receptor beta chains below were found in one sample sequenced in a study of Tregs in tolerant kidney transplant recipients. CFSE-labeled recipient PBMCs were cultured six to seven days with irradiated graft donor PBMCs, then FACS-sorted. Assay: immunoSEQ multiplex PCR; the TCRdb copy retains only in-frame clones and omits some. The sample contains under 20,000 clones, 53% of which appear only once. Their antigen targets remain unknown. The sequencing here drew on CD4+ T cells from blood cultured with allogeneic cells, taken before the transplant. The receptors stem from a human patient who received a combined kidney and bone marrow transplant.

The CDR3 is CASSLADRGNYTF. In DNA, the CDR3 is TGTGCCAGCAGCTTAGCCGACAGGGGGAACTACACCTTC. The chain joins TRBV7-9 to TRBJ1-2; 9 nucleotides agree with TRBD1. Germline V gene data show CDR1 as SEHNR and CDR2 as FQNEAQ (reference sequence). CDR3 length equals 13 residues. The ends lost 0 bases at V and 10 bases at J; junction bases unmatched: 3.

This clone was observed a few times. The chain recombines TRBV4-2 with TRBJ2-7; 9 bases match TRBD2. The CDR3 sequence is 16 residues long. Germline V gene sequence: CDR1 LGHNA, CDR2 YNFKEQ. The V segment lost 4 bases and the J segment 2 bases; nucleotides outside the gene matches: 9. In DNA form, the CDR3 reads TGTGCCAGCAGCCTATCGACTAGCGGAATAACCTACGAGCAGTACTTC. This translates into CASSLSTSGITYEQYF.

The chain employs TRBV5-4 and TRBJ1-2; maybe TRBD1 (6 bases). The V and J ends lost 1 base and 4 bases respectively, with 14 bases between them. The CDR3 is 15 residues long. Germline CDR1 reads SGHNT; CDR2 reads YYREEE (reference sequence). CDR3 bases: TGTGCCAGCAGCTTGAGGGCAGGGGCCGGCTATGGCTACACCTTC. Translating it yields CASSLRAGAGYGYTF.

CDR3 bases: TGTGCCAGCAGCTTGGCCCGACCGACAGGGAACACTGAAGCTTTCTTT. It is translated as CASSLARPTGNTEAFF. This sequence joins TRBV5-4 and TRBJ1-1, with D possibly TRBD1 on 6 matching bases. CDR1 SGHNT and CDR2 YYREEE come from the germline V gene (reference sequence). Between the trimmed V and J ends, which lost 0 bases and 1 base, there was a span of 13 bases. The CDR3 spans 16 residues.

The rearrangement joins TRBV5-5 to TRBJ1-1; TRBD1 matches at 9 bases. The CDR3 has 17 residues. V lost 0 bases, J lost 7 bases, and 13 bases stayed unmatched. The V gene's germline CDR1 is SGHKS and CDR2 YYEKEE (reference sequence). The CDR3 sequence: CASSLVIGTGMMGEAFF. The CDR3 DNA is TGTGCCAGCAGCTTGGTGATAGGGACAGGGATGATGGGTGAAGCTTTCTTT. Full variable domain (rest looked up from reference TRBV5-5 and TRBJ1-1): DAGVTQSPTHLIKTRGQQVTLRCSPISGHKSVSWYQQVLGQGPQFIFQYYEKEERGRGNFPDRFSARQFPNYSSELNVNALLLGDSALYLCASSLVIGTGMMGEAFFGQGTRLTVV.

The chain joins TRBV11-3 to TRBJ1-1, with a possible D match to TRBD1 (5 bases). Trimming removed 4 bases at V and 7 bases at J, with 13 bases between. Germline CDR1 is SGHNT and CDR2 is YENEEA. The length of the CDR3 is 13 residues. The DNA for the CDR3 is TGTGCCAGCAGCTACGGGGGATCGGGTGAAGCTTTCTTT. Translation gives CASSYGGSGEAFF.

This sequence joins TRBV11-2 and TRBJ2-5, with 11 bases identical to TRBD2. There are 18 residues in the CDR3. Germline V lookup: CDR1 SGHAT, CDR2 FQNNGV. The trim removed 1 base at V and 7 bases at J, leaving 14 bases unmatched. The CDR3 loop is CASSLGLAGWRGKGTQYF. CDR3 coding DNA: TGTGCCAGCAGCTTAGGACTAGCGGGGTGGAGGGGCAAGGGGACCCAGTACTTC.

As for this clone: A read error may produce the germline difference seen at one junction end. Within the sample, other DNA sequences also encode this same CDR3. The chain couples TRBV9 to TRBJ1-6; 10 bases align to TRBD1. There are 16 residues in the CDR3. CDR1 and CDR2 (germline): SGDLS, YYNGEE. CDR3 amino acids: CASSSRTGGTNSPLHF. CDR3 in DNA: TGTGCCAGCAGCTCCCGGACAGGGGGAACCAATTCCCCCCTCCACTTT.

This chain uses TRBV7-2 with TRBJ1-1, with 10 bases fitting TRBD1. J gave up 11 bases and V 5 bases, and 14 bases lay outside the gene matches. This CDR3 region has 15 residues. CDR1 is SGHTA and CDR2 is FQGNSA in the germline V gene. The CDR3 DNA sequence: TGTGCCAGCAGCGGATCGACAGGGGGCTTTTTGGGCGCTTTCTTT. Translating it yields CASSGSTGGFLGAFF.

The gene calls are TRBV5-1 and TRBJ1-6, with a possible D match to TRBD1 (6 bases). Germline CDR1 reads SGHRS; CDR2 reads YFSETQ. Trimming stripped 3 bases from V and 0 bases from J, with 10 bases between. CDR3 size: 16 residues. CDR3 region: CASSSTGSSYNSPLHF. Here the CDR3 DNA reads TGCGCCAGCAGCTCAACAGGGAGCTCCTATAATTCACCCCTCCACTTT.

This chain uses TRBV5-1 with TRBJ2-7; 14 nucleotides align to TRBD2. There are 16 residues in the CDR3. V gave up 4 bases and J gave up 2 bases; unmatched junction bases: 5. Germline loops: CDR1 SGHRS, CDR2 YFSETQ. CDR3 sequence (DNA): TGCGCCAGCAGCCCGGGACTAGCGGGAGTTACCTACGAGCAGTACTTC. Translating it yields CASSPGLAGVTYEQYF.